This is a list of T cell receptor beta chains from one sample in a study of blood T cells in healthy people across ages. TCRdb recomputed calls from the 5' RACE reads with MiXCR, one row per CDR3 protein. The sample lists roughly 410,000 distinct CDR3 sequences, 45% to 60% occurring once. The specimen was blood. These receptors all come from a man in his fifties or sixties in good health. The CDR3 runs from the conserved cysteine through the conserved F or W. A D gene is named only where the DNA matches it firmly. Clone sizes are given selectively: once, few, many, or a class where the clone is expanded.

TRBJ2-1	15	.	.	TRBV7-3	TGTGCCAGCAGCCGAACAGGAGGCTCCTACAATGAGCAGTTCTTC	CASSRTGGSYNEQFF
TRBJ2-6	16	TRBD2	.	TRBV25-1	TGTGCCAGCAGTGACCGAACTAGCGCTGGGGCCAACGTCCTGACTTTC	CASSDRTSAGANVLTF
TRBJ2-4	14	.	many	TRBV7-2	TGTGCCAGCAGCTTAGGACCGTCCTCAAACATTCAGTACTTC	CASSLGPSSNIQYF
TRBJ2-7	15	TRBD1	few	TRBV7-2	TGTGCCAGCAGCCCAATCGGGGGACAGGCCTACGAGCAGTACTTC	CASSPIGGQAYEQYF
TRBJ2-3	14	TRBD1	.	TRBV7-2	TGTGCCGCCCGACAGGGGGATCACACTGGTACGCAGTATTTT	CAARQGDHTGTQYF
TRBJ1-1	13	.	.	TRBV7-2	TGTGCCAGCAGCTTAATACAGAACACTGAAGCTTTCTTT	CASSLIQNTEAFF
TRBJ2-3	12	.	.	TRBV12-3/TRBV12-4	TGTGCCAGTTTGAGAAGCACAGATACGCAGTATTTT	CASLRSTDTQYF
TRBJ2-5	14	.	.	TRBV3-1	TGTGCCAGCAGCCAGGTATCCCTACAAGAGACCCAGTACTTC	CASSQVSLQETQYF
TRBJ1-6	14	.	.	TRBV3-1	TGTGCCAGCAGCCAAGCTGGGTTCGGATCACCCCTCCACTTT	CASSQAGFGSPLHF
TRBJ2-2	14	.	.	TRBV11-3	TGTGCCAGCAGCTTAGCCCGGGGGACCGGGGAGCTGTTTTTT	CASSLARGTGELFF
TRBJ2-1	16	TRBD2	.	TRBV5-1	TGCGCCAGCAGCTCCATTACTAGCGGGAGGGCCAATGAGCAGTTCTTC	CASSSITSGRANEQFF
TRBJ2-7	15	TRBD1	.	TRBV20-1	TGCAGTGCTAGCCCGTTGACAGGGAGTCCCTACGAGCAGTACTTC	CSASPLTGSPYEQYF
TRBJ2-6	12	.	.	TRBV6-6	TGTGCCAGCGAGCAAGGGGCCAACGTCCTGACTTTC	CASEQGANVLTF
TRBJ2-1	15	.	.	TRBV27	TGTGCCAGCAGTTTAAGGCGGGGCTCCTACAATGAGCAGTTCTTC	CASSLRRGSYNEQFF
TRBJ2-1	15	.	.	TRBV6-2/TRBV6-3	TGTGCCAAGACGGCTGGGACCGGACAGCAAGAGACCCAGTTCTTC	CAKTAGTGQQETQFF
TRBJ1-5	16	TRBD1	.	TRBV5-6	TGTGCCAGCAGCTTGCTTAGGGACAGGGTCGGTCAGCCCCAGCATTTT	CASSLLRDRVGQPQHF
TRBJ2-4	13	.	.	TRBV28	TGTGCCAGCAGTTTTACCGGGAGAGACATTCAGTACTTC	CASSFTGRDIQYF
TRBJ1-5	15	.	.	TRBV20-1	TGCAGTGCTAGAGAGACTCCCAGGGGTCCGCAGCCCCAGCATTTT	CSARETPRGPQPQHF
TRBJ2-5	12	TRBD2	few	TRBV12-3/TRBV12-4	TGTGCCAGCAGGTTGGGAGGGGAGACCCAGTACTTC	CASRLGGETQYF
TRBJ1-1	12	.	.	TRBV6-4	TGTGCCAGCAGTGACATCTGGGGTGAAGCTTTCTTT	CASSDIWGEAFF
TRBJ2-7	16	.	.	TRBV20-1	TGCAGTGCTAGTCACTTGGTAGCTTTAAGGACGTACGAGCAGTACTTC	CSASHLVALRTYEQYF
TRBJ1-1	16	.	.	TRBV6-2/TRBV6-3	TGTGCCGTCCTGTTTGGAGACGGTGGCGGAGGCACTGAAGCTTTCTTT	CAVLFGDGGGGTEAFF